The 3 T cell receptor beta chains presented below share a single source sample, sequenced in a study of tumor and adjacent non-tumor tissue in lung cancer. A modified ARM-PCR protocol with three rounds of nested PCR amplified TCRbeta. Each CDR3 protein is one row after TCRdb ran MiXCR on the multiplex PCR reads. The sample holds under 80,000 distinct CDR3 sequences, around three quarters seen once. The template was RNA from unsorted bulk tissue. This non-tumor lung sample came from over 3 cm beyond the tumor edge. The sequenced sample consisted of distant non-tumor lung tissue. The receptors shown here come from a man aged 55 to 69 with non-small cell lung cancer.

The chain links TRBV11-2 to TRBJ2-5; no firm D call. The CDR3 length is 13 residues. Per the germline V gene, CDR1 is SGHAT and CDR2 is FQNNGV. Trimming took off 8 bases at V and 5 bases at J, with 15 bases between the two ends. The CDR3 loop is CASGEGSSETQYF. The DNA of the CDR3 is TGTGCCAGCGGCGAAGGAAGCTCGGAGACCCAGTACTTC.

About this clonotype itself: The DNA is omitted, as the CDR3 cannot be located on it reliably, and the CDR3 follows TCRdb's listing. V and J are TRBV12-3 or TRBV12-4 and TRBJ1-2; the D call TRBD1 from the table was never checked on the DNA. The CDR3 has 15 amino acids, counting both end residues. The CDR3 reads CASSLSRQSLYGCTF.

Concerning this clonotype: At one end, the junction sequence differs from germline, possibly due to a read error. The chain uses TRBV20-1 and TRBJ1-6; 7 bases agree with TRBD1. The germline V gene encodes CDR1 DFQATT and CDR2 SNEGSKA (reference sequence). This CDR3 is built from 14 residues. This chain's CDR3 is CSAPPGQFNSLLHF. The CDR3 DNA reads as TGCAGTGCTCCCCCGGGACAGTTCAATTCACTCCTCCACTTT.